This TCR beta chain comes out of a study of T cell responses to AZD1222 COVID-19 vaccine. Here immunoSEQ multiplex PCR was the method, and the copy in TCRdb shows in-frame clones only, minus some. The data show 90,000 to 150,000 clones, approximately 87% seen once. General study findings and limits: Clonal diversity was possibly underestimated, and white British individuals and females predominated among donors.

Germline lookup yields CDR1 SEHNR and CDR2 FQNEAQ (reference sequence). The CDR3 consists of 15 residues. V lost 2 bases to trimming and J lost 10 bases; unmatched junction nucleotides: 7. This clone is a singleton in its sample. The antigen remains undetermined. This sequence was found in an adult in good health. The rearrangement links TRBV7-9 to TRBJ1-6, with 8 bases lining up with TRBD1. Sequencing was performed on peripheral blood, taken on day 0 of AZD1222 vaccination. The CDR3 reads CASSLRGQGLSPLHF. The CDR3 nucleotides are TGTGCCAGCAGCTTAAGAGGACAGGGTTTATCACCCCTCCACTTT.